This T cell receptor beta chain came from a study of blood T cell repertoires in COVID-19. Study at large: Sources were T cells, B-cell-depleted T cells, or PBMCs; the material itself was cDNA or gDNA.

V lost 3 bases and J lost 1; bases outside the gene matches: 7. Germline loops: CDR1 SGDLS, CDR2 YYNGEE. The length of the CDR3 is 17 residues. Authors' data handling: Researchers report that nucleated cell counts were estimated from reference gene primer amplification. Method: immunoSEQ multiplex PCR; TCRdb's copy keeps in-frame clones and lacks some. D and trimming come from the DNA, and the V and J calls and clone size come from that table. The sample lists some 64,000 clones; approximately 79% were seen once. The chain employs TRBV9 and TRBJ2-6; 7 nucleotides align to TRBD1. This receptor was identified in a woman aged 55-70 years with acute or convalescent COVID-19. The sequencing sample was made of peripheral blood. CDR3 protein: CASSGQGARSGANVLTF. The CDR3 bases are TGTGCCAGCAGCGGACAGGGTGCGCGATCTGGGGCCAACGTCCTGACTTTC.